What follows describes a single T cell receptor beta chain. Adults between about 18 and 89 years of age took part from 20 to 25 US areas. There are 15 residues in the CDR3. After removal of 3 bases from V and 5 bases from J, the junction contained 8 bases not matched to a gene. Germline CDR1 and CDR2: MGHRA and YSYEKL. Sequenced by immunoSEQ multiplex PCR; TCRdb stores in-frame clones only, minus some. The table records approximately 200,000 clones, 86% of them present only once. The sample originates from a study of blood T cell repertoires in COVID-19. Study information: The study drew acute and convalescent COVID-19 samples from the United States, Italy and Spain. The analysed material was cDNA or gDNA that came from T cells, B-cell-depleted T cells, or PBMCs.

The clonotype was recovered from a woman between 25 and 40 years old who had recovered from COVID-19. The chain uses TRBV4-1 and TRBJ1-1, with 8 bases that match TRBD1. Input material: PBMCs or T cells enriched from blood (not recorded which). DNA for the CDR3: TGCGCCAGCAGCCAGGTGGGTGGACAGGGTACTGAAGCTTTCTTT. Protein product: CASSQVGGQGTEAFF.